Listed here are 22 T cell receptor beta chains from one sample, sequenced in a study of OX40 agonist ivuxolimab in advanced cancers. Produced via immunoSEQ multiplex PCR; TCRdb's table is partial and in-frame only. The sample includes approximately 82,000 clones, 83% seen only once; the top ten take approximately 0.79%. The source was CD4+ or CD8+ T cells sorted from blood, collected in a trial of the OX40 agonist ivuxolimab. The receptors originated from an adult with an advanced solid tumor such as melanoma, head and neck, liver or kidney cancer.

This chain links TRBV5-6 with TRBJ1-1; possibly TRBD1 for D (5 bases). This CDR3 spans 13 amino acids. Trimming pared 3 bases from V and 5 bases from J, leaving 11 bases between. The V gene's germline CDR1 is SGHDT and CDR2 YYEEEE. In DNA form, the CDR3 reads TGTGCCAGCAGCTCACTCCAGGGTACTGAAGCTTTCTTT. Translating it yields CASSSLQGTEAFF.

The CDR3: CASSSSGTGNRALHF. The CDR3 nucleotides are TGTGCCAGCAGCTCCTCCGGGACAGGGAACAGAGCCCTCCACTTT. The gene calls are TRBV7-3 and TRBJ1-6, with 9 nucleotides matching TRBD1. The germline V gene has CDR1 SGHTA and CDR2 FQGTGA. CDR3 size: 15 residues. V lost 4 bases to trimming and J lost 14 bases; unmatched junction nucleotides: 12.

The chain has TRBV7-6 and TRBJ1-2; TRBD1 agrees at 7 bases. This CDR3 contains 14 residues. The ends lost 5 bases at V and 6 bases at J; junction bases unmatched: 9. In germline, CDR1 is SGHVS, CDR2 FNYEAQ. CDR3 in DNA: TGTGCCAGCAGCGCTACGGGACAGAATCATGGCTACACCTTC. Its protein product is CASSATGQNHGYTF.

This clone has only a few counts. The V gene is TRBV5-8, the J gene TRBJ1-2; tentative D call: TRBD1 (6 bases). V dropped 5 bases and J dropped 5 bases, with 16 bases sitting between them. The CDR3 has 14 residues. Germline values: CDR1 SGHTS, CDR2 YDEGEE. In DNA, the CDR3 is TGTGCCAGCAGTCTACAGGGTTTTGGTTATGGCTACACCTTC. Amino acids: CASSLQGFGYGYTF. The full variable domain, its missing parts supplied by reference TRBV5-8 and TRBJ1-2, is EAGVTQSPTHLIKTRGQQATLRCSPISGHTSVYWYQQALGLGLQFLLWYDEGEERNRGNFPPRFSGRQFPNYSSELNVNALELEDSALYLCASSLQGFGYGYTFGSGTRLTVV.

This clone has just a few counts. CDR3 DNA sequence: TGTGCCAGCTCACCAGGGACAGGGACGAAGGATTCACCCCTCCACTTT. As protein: CASSPGTGTKDSPLHF. This sequence joins TRBV18 and TRBJ1-6, with 9 bases identical to TRBD1. Germline V gives CDR1 KGHSH, CDR2 LQKENI. Trimming at V came to 2 bases and at J to 8 bases, leaving 7 bases not matched to a gene. The CDR3 has 16 amino acids.

The chain couples TRBV7-2 to TRBJ1-6; D not resolved. The germline gives CDR1 SGHTA, CDR2 FQGNSA. Between the trimmed V and J ends, which lost 5 bases and 6 bases, there was a span of 14 bases. The CDR3 has 15 residues. The CDR3 reads CASSREGMGNSPLHF. The CDR3 bases are TGTGCCAGCAGCCGCGAAGGGATGGGTAATTCACCCCTCCACTTT. Using reference TRBV7-2 and TRBJ1-6 for the parts outside the CDR3, the full variable domain is GAGVSQSPSNKVTEKGKDVELRCDPISGHTALYWYRQSLGQGLEFLIYFQGNSAPDKSGLPSDRFSAERTGGSVSTLTIQRTQQEDSAVYLCASSREGMGNSPLHFGNGTRLTVT.

The rearrangement uses TRBV7-3 and TRBJ2-2; TRBD2 is a possible D gene (6 bases). This CDR3 spans 13 amino acids. The V gene's germline CDR1 is SGHTA and CDR2 FQGTGA. Trimming stripped 4 bases from V and 4 bases from J, with 7 bases between. In DNA form, the CDR3 reads TGTGCCAGCAGCTCGGGAGCCACCGGGGAGCTGTTTTTT. Protein: CASSSGATGELFF. The full variable domain, rest sourced from reference TRBV7-3 and TRBJ2-2, is GAGVSQTPSNKVTEKGKYVELRCDPISGHTALYWYRQSLGQGPEFLIYFQGTGAADDSGLPNDRFFAVRPEGSVSTLKIQRTERGDSAVYLCASSSGATGELFFGEGSRLTVL.

This chain links TRBV4-1 with TRBJ1-5; no definite D call. The CDR3 is 13 residues long. Trimming pared 0 bases from V and 7 bases from J, leaving 7 bases between. CDR1 MGHRA and CDR2 YSYEKL come from the germline V gene. CDR3 loop: CASSQEGSQPQHF. As DNA, the CDR3 is TGCGCCAGCAGCCAAGAGGGGAGCCAGCCCCAGCATTTT.

There are a few counts of this clone. The chain joins TRBV7-3 to TRBJ2-3, with D tentatively TRBD1 or TRBD2 (6 bases each). Looked up from germline, CDR1 is SGHTA and CDR2 is FQGTGA. The germline V and J ends were trimmed by 1 base and 0 bases, with 11 bases remaining between them. CDR3 size: 16 residues. CDR3 DNA sequence: TGTGCCAGCAGCTTAAGGGGGGCTGGAAGCACAGATACGCAGTATTTT. It codes for CASSLRGAGSTDTQYF. Filled out from reference TRBV7-3 and TRBJ2-3, the complete variable domain reads GAGVSQTPSNKVTEKGKYVELRCDPISGHTALYWYRQSLGQGPEFLIYFQGTGAADDSGLPNDRFFAVRPEGSVSTLKIQRTERGDSAVYLCASSLRGAGSTDTQYFGPGTRLTVL.

This clone was picked up a small number of times. This chain uses TRBV2 with TRBJ2-5; D possibly corresponds to TRBD1 (5 bases). The V gene's germline CDR1 is SNHLY and CDR2 FYNNEI. This CDR3 comprises 13 residues. The germline V and J ends were trimmed by 4 bases and 2 bases, with 8 bases remaining between them. The CDR3 sequence: CASSGYRQETQYF. CDR3 DNA sequence: TGTGCCAGCAGTGGGTACAGGCAAGAGACCCAGTACTTC.

This clone was counted only a few times. The chain recombines TRBV5-6 with TRBJ1-5; D perhaps matches TRBD1 (6 bases). CDR1 is SGHDT and CDR2 is YYEEEE in the germline V gene. This CDR3 has 15 amino acids. The V end was cut by 0 bases, the J end by 1 base, with 8 bases between. The CDR3 is CASSLVGGSNQPQHF. CDR3 DNA sequence: TGTGCCAGCAGCTTGGTAGGGGGGAGCAATCAGCCCCAGCATTTT.

The chain joins TRBV7-2 to TRBJ1-5, with D uncertain. Germline CDR1 is SGHTA and CDR2 is FQGNSA. V was pared by 3 bases and J by 1 base, with 13 bases between. The CDR3 contains 16 residues. As DNA, the CDR3 is TGTGCCAGCAGCTTTGGACGCGGTGCGAGCAATCAGCCCCAGCATTTT. This codes for CASSFGRGASNQPQHF.

The chain couples TRBV18 to TRBJ2-1, with 7 nucleotides matching TRBD1. The V and J ends lost 3 bases and 8 bases, in that order; junction bases with no gene match: 13. CDR1 is KGHSH and CDR2 is LQKENI in the germline V gene. CDR3 length equals 16 residues. The CDR3: CASSPRQQGTFDEQFF. CDR3 sequence (DNA): TGTGCCAGCTCACCGCGACAACAGGGGACGTTCGATGAGCAGTTCTTC.

This chain links TRBV7-3 with TRBJ1-2, with TRBD1 as a possible D gene (6 bases). The V end lost 2 bases, the J end lost 6 bases, and 13 bases lay between the germline ends. Per germline, CDR1 SGHTA and CDR2 FQGTGA. The CDR3 consists of 14 residues. DNA of the CDR3: TGTGCCAGCAGCTTACAGGGGTTGGGGGATGGCTACACCTTC. This translates into CASSLQGLGDGYTF.

The V and J genes are TRBV30 and TRBJ2-5, with a tentative D call TRBD2 (5 bases). With 0 bases removed from V and 5 bases from J, the gap between germline ends came to 19 bases. This CDR3 spans 16 amino acids. CDR1 GTSNPN and CDR2 SVGIG come from the germline V gene (reference sequence). In DNA form, the CDR3 reads TGTGCCTGGAGTGTACGAGGAGCCCGGGAAGGCGAGACCCAGTACTTC. Residues: CAWSVRGAREGETQYF.

This chain links TRBV4-2 with TRBJ2-3, with D uncertain. Germline-derived CDR1 and CDR2 are LGHNA and YNFKEQ. The V end was cut by 4 bases, the J end by 3 bases, with 14 bases between. The CDR3 loop spans 15 amino acids. CDR3 loop: CASSRETSETDTQYF. The CDR3 nucleotides read TGTGCCAGCAGCCGCGAGACATCAGAAACAGATACGCAGTATTTT.

The sample holds one count of this clone. Here the CDR3 DNA reads TGCAGCGGAAGACAGTACATGAACACTGAAGCTTTCTTT. Residues: CSGRQYMNTEAFF. V gene TRBV29-1 combines with J gene TRBJ1-1; tentative D call: TRBD1 (5 bases). Per the germline V gene, CDR1 is SQVTM and CDR2 is ANQGSEA. Trimming stripped 7 bases from V and 0 bases from J, with 12 bases between. The CDR3 consists of 13 residues.

The rearrangement uses TRBV28 and TRBJ2-7, with 11 bases matching TRBD2. The CDR3 has 15 amino acids. V was clipped by 6 bases and J by 2 bases; unmatched bases: 6. Germline loops: CDR1 MDHEN, CDR2 SYDVKM. CDR3 protein: CASRTSGVSPYEQYF. For the CDR3, the DNA is TGTGCCAGCAGGACTAGCGGGGTTTCTCCCTACGAGCAGTACTTC.

V usage is TRBV4-3 and J usage is TRBJ2-1; 9 bases fit TRBD2. This CDR3 spans 20 amino acids. In germline, CDR1 is LGHNA, CDR2 YSLEER. The ends lost 1 base at V and 0 bases at J; junction bases unmatched: 13. DNA of the CDR3: TGCGCCAGCAGCCAAGTGGGTCGGACTAGCGAGTTTCGCTCCTACAATGAGCAGTTCTTC. Translating gives CASSQVGRTSEFRSYNEQFF.

This clone has just a few counts. The genes are TRBV7-2 and TRBJ2-2, with TRBD2 as a possible D gene (6 bases). The CDR3 is 15 residues long. CDR1 SGHTA and CDR2 FQGNSA come from the germline V gene. V was clipped by 5 bases and J by 5 bases, with 15 bases between them. The CDR3 region has the DNA TGTGCCAGCAGCCGGGGGTCAGTGGGGACCGGGGAGCTGTTTTTT. Its protein product is CASSRGSVGTGELFF.

This sequence joins TRBV6-1 and TRBJ2-3, with 8 bases lining up with TRBD1. The germline V gene encodes CDR1 MNHNS and CDR2 SASEGT. This CDR3 contains 14 residues. The V and J ends lost 7 bases and 2 bases, in that order; junction bases with no gene match: 5. CDR3 nucleotide sequence: TGTGCCAGCACCCGACAGGGGTACACAGATACGCAGTATTTT. Translating it yields CASTRQGYTDTQYF.

The chain uses TRBV11-2 and TRBJ1-1; possible D gene TRBD1, 6 bases. The CDR3 spans 14 residues. The germline V and J ends were trimmed by 4 bases and 6 bases, with 15 bases remaining between them. Germline V gene lookup returns CDR1 SGHAT and CDR2 FQNNGV. The CDR3 loop reads CASSSRRGAAEAFF. The CDR3 DNA follows: TGTGCCAGCAGCTCCCGTCGGGGGGCCGCTGAAGCTTTCTTT.